This T cell receptor beta chain is from a study of post-analysis software for immune sequencing data. Study background: In terms of disease course, relapsing-remitting, secondary progressive and progressive-relapsing multiple sclerosis were included. General study points: Among multiple sclerosis patients, normalized Chao1 diversity was significantly below that of controls. TRBV segments more frequent in patients than in controls numbered several and included TRBV5-6, TRBV5-1 and TRBV20-1. Under F measure analysis, samples from one preparation batch co-clustered strongly.

The V end was cut by 1 base, the J end by 10 bases, with 14 bases between. Germline V gene sequence: CDR1 MGHDK, CDR2 SYGVNS. The CDR3 runs to 14 residues. The TCR beta cDNA libraries contained unique molecular identifiers. A few hundred thousand cDNA molecules came from roughly 1 to 10 million T cells. TCRdb analysed the PCR reads with MiXCR anew, one entry per CDR3 protein. This repertoire shows about 540,000 distinct CDR3 sequences, 34% found once; its top ten account for 6%. This clonotype was seen only a few times. Its antigen is still unknown. The clonotype originates from a girl aged 2 to 17 with multiple sclerosis. The rearrangement joins TRBV25-1 to TRBJ2-1; perhaps TRBD1 as D (5 bases). Sequencing was done on a sample of blood. CDR3 bases: TGTGCCAGCAGTGAATTCGGCATATCAGGGGAGCAGTTCTTC. It yields the protein CASSEFGISGEQFF.